A single sample gave rise to the 26 T cell receptor beta chains below, sequenced in a study of PD-1 blockade in classical Hodgkin lymphoma. Only in-frame clones appear in the TCRdb table, and some are missing; sequencing was by immunoSEQ multiplex PCR. The data show 40,000 to 55,000 clones, around 80% seen once. The time point denotes: cycle 4 day 1 (C4D1), after less than 7 weeks of nivolumab. All patients relapsed after autologous stem cell transplantation, and brentuximab vedotin exposure varied. Specimen: peripheral blood mononuclear cells (PBMCs), collected before the fourth cycle of nivolumab. These receptors were collected from a human donor with classical Hodgkin lymphoma.

This clone was counted only a few times. Different DNA sequences within this sample yield the same CDR3. The rearrangement links TRBV7-2 to TRBJ1-4; the D gene is possibly TRBD1 (5 bases). The V gene's germline CDR1 is SGHTA and CDR2 FQGNSA. Between the trimmed V and J ends, which lost 3 bases and 5 bases, there was a span of 10 bases. The CDR3 is 14 residues long. CDR3 loop: CASSFQGGNEKLFF. The CDR3 nucleotides are TGTGCCAGCAGCTTTCAGGGAGGGAATGAAAAACTGTTTTTT.

This chain uses TRBV12-5 with TRBJ1-3; TRBD1 matches at 7 bases. With 3 bases clipped from V and 4 bases from J, the junction kept 6 bases outside the gene matches. The germline CDR1 and CDR2 sequences are LGHNT and FRNRAP. The CDR3 consists of 15 residues. This CDR3 reads CASGFWTGWGNTIYF. The DNA for the CDR3 is TGTGCTAGTGGTTTTTGGACAGGCTGGGGAAACACCATATATTTT.

The chain recombines TRBV7-2 with TRBJ1-1; D gene unclear. CDR1 is SGHTA and CDR2 is FQGNSA in the germline V gene. V dropped 4 bases and J dropped 7 bases, with 7 bases sitting between them. The CDR3 totals 11 residues. CDR3 nucleotide sequence: TGTGCCAGCAGCTCGGAACTTGAAGCTTTCTTT. Amino acid sequence: CASSSELEAFF.

This clone is judged medium-sized. In DNA form, the CDR3 reads TGTGCCAGCAGCCCCCGGGGAGCCGACTACGAGCAGTACTTC. Its translation: CASSPRGADYEQYF. This sequence joins TRBV9 and TRBJ2-7; the D gene is possibly TRBD2 (5 bases). Germline V CDR1 and CDR2: SGDLS, YYNGEE. The CDR3 runs to 14 residues. The ends were cut back, 4 bases at V and 3 bases at J, with 14 bases in the middle.

This clone was seen a handful of times. This chain links TRBV11-2 with TRBJ1-1; D gene unclear. The CDR3 contains 13 residues. The germline V gene has CDR1 SGHAT and CDR2 FQNNGV. The V gene lost 4 bases and the J gene lost 1 base, with 7 bases spanning the gap. Here the CDR3 DNA reads TGTGCCAGCAGCTGGGGAGAGAACACTGAAGCTTTCTTT. Translated: CASSWGENTEAFF. Full variable domain (missing parts from reference TRBV11-2 and TRBJ1-1): EAGVAQSPRYKIIEKRQSVAFWCNPISGHATLYWYQQILGQGPKLLIQFQNNGVVDDSQLPKDRFSAERLKGVDSTLKIQPAKLEDSAVYLCASSWGENTEAFFGQGTRLTVV.

Turning to this clone: The sample has other DNA sequences that encode this CDR3 too. This chain joins TRBV5-4 and TRBJ1-2, with D perhaps matching TRBD1 (5 bases). Trimming stripped 2 bases from V and 6 bases from J, with 8 bases between. Germline CDR1 and CDR2: SGHNT and YYREEE (reference sequence). The CDR3 has 12 amino acids. The CDR3 DNA sequence: TGTGCCAGCAGCTTACGGGGGAATGGCTACACCTTC. Encoded protein: CASSLRGNGYTF. The whole variable domain, filled in from reference TRBV5-4 and TRBJ1-2, reads ETGVTQSPTHLIKTRGQQVTLRCSSQSGHNTVSWYQQALGQGPQFIFQYYREEENGRGNFPPRFSGLQFPNYSSELNVNALELDDSALYLCASSLRGNGYTFGSGTRLTVV.

This chain connects TRBV5-1 to TRBJ2-7; a possible D gene is TRBD1 (7 bases). Trimming cost V 4 bases and J 3 bases, with 17 bases left between them. Germline-derived CDR1 and CDR2 are SGHRS and YFSETQ. The CDR3 length is 15 residues. The CDR3 DNA sequence: TGCGCCAGCAGCCCCGGAGGGGGCGGTTACTACGAGCAGTACTTC. It encodes CASSPGGGGYYEQYF. Full variable domain (missing parts from reference TRBV5-1 and TRBJ2-7): KAGVTQTPRYLIKTRGQQVTLSCSPISGHRSVSWYQQTPGQGLQFLFEYFSETQRNKGNFPGRFSGRQFSNSRSEMNVSTLELGDSALYLCASSPGGGGYYEQYFGPGTRLTVT.

This chain uses TRBV27 with TRBJ1-5, with no clear D. Germline CDR1 and CDR2: MNHEY and SMNVEV (reference sequence). The CDR3 extends over 14 amino acids. Deletions cut 5 bases from V and 0 bases from J, with 8 bases between. The DNA of the CDR3 is TGTGCCAGCAGTGCGCGTGGTAGCAATCAGCCCCAGCATTTT. Translating gives CASSARGSNQPQHF.

V is TRBV18 and J is TRBJ1-5; D ambiguous. The V end lost 1 base, the J end lost 4 bases, and 11 bases lay between the germline ends. The CDR3 is made up of 15 amino acids. In germline, CDR1 is KGHSH, CDR2 LQKENI. Here the CDR3 reads CASSPQHDYNQPQHF. CDR3 DNA sequence: TGTGCCAGCTCACCACAGCACGACTATAATCAGCCCCAGCATTTT.

The sample holds one count of this clone. The chain couples TRBV30 to TRBJ1-5; 7 nucleotides align to TRBD1. J gave up 0 bases and V 0 bases, and 5 bases lay outside the gene matches. The CDR3 covers 16 residues. CDR1 and CDR2 from the germline V gene are GTSNPN and SVGIG (reference sequence). The CDR3 here is CAWSVGTADSNQPQHF. CDR3 nucleotides: TGTGCCTGGAGTGTAGGGACAGCCGATAGCAATCAGCCCCAGCATTTT.

CDR3 in DNA: TGTGCCAGCGGGGACACTGATCACGGTAACACCATATATTTT. Translation: CASGDTDHGNTIYF. This chain joins TRBV9 and TRBJ1-3; D possibly corresponds to TRBD1 (6 bases). Germline CDR1 reads SGDLS; CDR2 reads YYNGEE. The CDR3 totals 14 residues. Trimming pared 7 bases from V and 7 bases from J, leaving 18 bases between.

This clone was picked up one time. The same CDR3 arises from other DNA sequences in this sample as well. The chain has TRBV18 and TRBJ1-5; TRBD1 matches 10 bases. This CDR3 region has 15 residues. The V and J ends lost 2 bases and 5 bases, in that order; junction bases with no gene match: 3. Germline CDR1 reads KGHSH; CDR2 reads LQKENI. The CDR3: CASSPGTGEDQPQHF. The CDR3, as DNA: TGTGCCAGCTCACCAGGGACAGGGGAGGATCAGCCCCAGCATTTT.

The CDR3 reads CASSSIHGGPNTEAFF. In nucleotides, the CDR3 is TGTGCCAGCAGTTCGATTCACGGGGGACCGAACACTGAAGCTTTCTTT. The V gene is TRBV7-9, the J gene TRBJ1-1; perhaps TRBD1 as D (5 bases). From germline, CDR1 is SEHNR and CDR2 FQNEAQ (reference sequence). Trimming removed 6 bases from V and 1 base from J, with 18 bases in between. The CDR3 loop spans 16 amino acids.

As to this clone: A junction boundary mismatches the germline segment, possibly from a read error. The chain carries TRBV7-7 and TRBJ2-3; TRBD1 or TRBD2 may be the D gene (5 bases each). The V gene's germline CDR1 is SSHAT and CDR2 FNYEAQ (reference sequence). The CDR3 runs 17 residues. CDR3 protein: CASSLVVPGLLTDTQYF. The CDR3 DNA sequence: TGTGCTAGCAGCTTAGTGGTTCCGGGGCTACTCACAGATACGCAGTATTTT.

The chain carries TRBV7-9 and TRBJ1-5, with D uncertain. The V gene's germline CDR1 is SEHNR and CDR2 FQNEAQ (reference sequence). V was shortened by 3 bases and J by 2 bases, with 5 bases between the two germline ends. CDR3 size: 13 residues. This chain's CDR3 is CASSFGGNQPQHF. In nucleotides, the CDR3 is TGTGCCAGCAGCTTTGGGGGCAATCAGCCCCAGCATTTT.

CDR3 amino acids: CASSIKGSRQFF. In DNA form, the CDR3 reads TGTGCCAGTAGTATAAAGGGAAGTCGGCAGTTCTTC. V and J are TRBV19 and TRBJ2-1, with D unresolved. V was shortened by 2 bases and J by 12 bases, with 11 bases between the two germline ends. CDR3 length: 12 amino acids. Germline CDR1 LNHDA, CDR2 SQIVND (reference sequence).

The genes are TRBV4-2 and TRBJ2-5; no clear D. V lost 2 bases to trimming and J lost 5 bases, with 9 bases between them. The germline V gene has CDR1 LGHNA and CDR2 YNFKEQ. This CDR3 is built from 13 residues. CDR3 bases: TGTGCCAGCAGCCAACGTCTAGGTGAGACCCAGTACTTC. Translation: CASSQRLGETQYF.

The J gene is TRBJ2-2, the V gene TRBV7-2; TRBD1 agrees at 7 bases. V was clipped by 8 bases and J by 4 bases; unmatched bases: 4. The CDR3 length is 13 residues. The germline V gene has CDR1 SGHTA and CDR2 FQGNSA. CDR3 sequence (DNA): TGTGCCAGCGAGGGGGCGCCCACCGGGGAGCTGTTTTTT. As protein: CASEGAPTGELFF. Using reference TRBV7-2 and TRBJ2-2 for the parts outside the CDR3, the full variable domain is GAGVSQSPSNKVTEKGKDVELRCDPISGHTALYWYRQSLGQGLEFLIYFQGNSAPDKSGLPSDRFSAERTGGSVSTLTIQRTQQEDSAVYLCASEGAPTGELFFGEGSRLTVL.

The rearrangement uses TRBV20-1 and TRBJ2-3; D call uncertain. With 3 bases removed from V and 5 bases from J, the gap between germline ends came to 6 bases. In germline, CDR1 is DFQATT, CDR2 SNEGSKA (reference sequence). The CDR3 runs 11 residues. The CDR3 sequence: CSASSEDTQYF. The CDR3, as DNA: TGCAGTGCTAGTTCAGAAGATACGCAGTATTTT.

The V call is TRBV6-5, the J call TRBJ1-1; maybe TRBD1 (5 bases). Germline V gene data show CDR1 as MNHEY and CDR2 as SVGAGI. The CDR3 consists of 12 residues. V gave up 7 bases and J gave up 6 bases, with 12 bases separating them. The CDR3 sequence is CASTSQTAEAFF. The CDR3 region has the DNA TGTGCCAGCACCTCACAGACAGCTGAAGCTTTCTTT.

This clone was observed a handful of times. The rearrangement joins TRBV19 to TRBJ1-3, with D perhaps TRBD1 (5 bases). This CDR3 has 15 residues. Germline values: CDR1 LNHDA, CDR2 SQIVND (reference sequence). The V and J ends lost 8 bases and 4 bases respectively, with 18 bases between them. CDR3 region: CASRSGTSSGNTIYF. The CDR3 bases are TGTGCCAGTCGTTCCGGGACGTCTTCGGGAAACACCATATATTTT.

The J gene is TRBJ1-6, the V gene TRBV7-2; 7 nucleotides match TRBD1. The CDR3 is made up of 15 amino acids. V lost 2 bases and J lost 9; bases outside the gene matches: 7. Germline V gene lookup returns CDR1 SGHTA and CDR2 FQGNSA. DNA for the CDR3: TGTGCCAGCAGCTTAATCGTAGACAGGGCTTCACCCCTCCACTTT. Translation: CASSLIVDRASPLHF.

The chain has TRBV6-1 and TRBJ1-1; a possible D gene is TRBD1 (5 bases). The V end was cut by 8 bases, the J end by 5 bases, with 21 bases between. Germline V gene lookup returns CDR1 MNHNS and CDR2 SASEGT. The CDR3 totals 15 residues. DNA of the CDR3: TGTGCCAGCGCCCTAAATTTCGTTGGGGGGACTGAAGCTTTCTTT. This sequence encodes CASALNFVGGTEAFF.

This chain joins TRBV5-1 and TRBJ1-4; no reliable D call. Per the germline V gene, CDR1 is SGHRS and CDR2 is YFSETQ. Trimming pared 0 bases from V and 0 bases from J, leaving 6 bases between. The CDR3 contains 15 residues. Here the CDR3 DNA reads TGCGCCAGCAGCTTGGGGTCTGCAACTAATGAAAAACTGTTTTTT. This sequence encodes CASSLGSATNEKLFF.

The chain links TRBV6-6 to TRBJ2-7, with 8 nucleotides matching TRBD1. Germline V gene sequence: CDR1 MNHNY, CDR2 SVGAGI (reference sequence). The CDR3 is made up of 15 amino acids. With V trimmed by 6 bases and J by 1 base, 8 bases remained unmatched. The CDR3 DNA sequence: TGTGCCAGCAGACCCATCTGGGACAGGTCCTACGAGCAGTACTTC. This translates into CASRPIWDRSYEQYF.

This clone was recorded once. V and J are TRBV7-7 and TRBJ2-2; 9 bases line up with TRBD2. In germline, CDR1 is SSHAT, CDR2 FNYEAQ (reference sequence). The CDR3 has 16 amino acids. The V segment lost 1 base and the J segment 4 bases; nucleotides outside the gene matches: 4. CDR3 bases: TGTGCCAGCAGCTTAGAGGCGGGGGGGCGCACCGGGGAGCTGTTTTTT. Residues: CASSLEAGGRTGELFF.